The 11 T cell receptor beta chains below come from one sample, sequenced in a study of blood T cells in healthy people across ages. For the second PCR, which ran for roughly 7 to 11 cycles, a sample-barcoded 5' primer and a J-beta primer mix were used. TCRdb redid the calling of the 5' RACE reads with MiXCR, one entry per CDR3 protein. The sample lists 1.5 million to 2 million distinct CDR3 sequences, more than 35% seen once, with roughly 24% in the top ten. Sequencing was done on a sample of blood. The source is a human donor in good health.

The chain uses TRBV20-1 and TRBJ1-6; D is possibly TRBD1 (6 bases). CDR1 DFQATT and CDR2 SNEGSKA come from the germline V gene (reference sequence). Trimming cost V 5 bases and J 8 bases, with 16 bases left between them. This CDR3 comprises 14 residues. The CDR3 DNA follows: TGCAGTGCTTTACGGACAGCCATTTATTCACCCCTCCACTTT. It codes for CSALRTAIYSPLHF.

This clonotype was found a few times. V and J are TRBV29-1 and TRBJ2-3; 8 positions agree with TRBD2. The CDR3 is made up of 13 amino acids. The J segment lost 0 bases and the V segment lost 8 bases, leaving 4 bases of the junction unmatched. Germline loops: CDR1 SQVTM, CDR2 ANQGSEA. The DNA of the CDR3 is TGCAGCTTTCAGCGGGGGAGCACAGATACGCAGTATTTT. The encoded protein is CSFQRGSTDTQYF.

A single count supports this clonotype. The gene calls are TRBV7-2 and TRBJ2-5; D is tentatively TRBD1 or TRBD2 (5 bases each). The germline V gene has CDR1 SGHTA and CDR2 FQGNSA. V shed 5 bases and J shed 5 bases, with 15 bases lying between them. The CDR3 runs to 14 residues. The chain's CDR3 is CASSTGTQRETQYF. The CDR3 DNA sequence: TGTGCCAGCAGCACCGGGACGCAGAGGGAGACCCAGTACTTC.

Here the CDR3 reads CASRDAGTGGSPLHF. Written as DNA, the CDR3 is TGCGCCAGCAGGGACGCCGGGACAGGGGGTTCACCCCTCCACTTT. The V gene is TRBV5-1, the J gene TRBJ1-6; TRBD1 aligns across 11 bases. In germline, CDR1 is SGHRS, CDR2 YFSETQ. The CDR3 consists of 15 residues. Trimming cost V 5 bases and J 9 bases; bases outside gene matches: 7. The complete variable domain, with remaining parts taken from reference TRBV5-1 and TRBJ1-6, reads KAGVTQTPRYLIKTRGQQVTLSCSPISGHRSVSWYQQTPGQGLQFLFEYFSETQRNKGNFPGRFSGRQFSNSRSEMNVSTLELGDSALYLCASRDAGTGGSPLHFGNGTRLTVT.

This clonotype was seen only a few times. The chain uses TRBV5-1 and TRBJ2-7; D is perhaps TRBD1 or TRBD2 (6 bases each). Germline loops: CDR1 SGHRS, CDR2 YFSETQ. V was shortened by 2 bases and J by 6 bases, with 15 bases between the two germline ends. This CDR3 spans 14 amino acids. DNA of the CDR3: TGCGCCAGCAGCTTAGCACAGGGTAGCGGCGAGCAGTACTTC. This encodes CASSLAQGSGEQYF. The full variable domain, in which reference TRBV5-1 and TRBJ2-7 provide the parts outside the CDR3, is KAGVTQTPRYLIKTRGQQVTLSCSPISGHRSVSWYQQTPGQGLQFLFEYFSETQRNKGNFPGRFSGRQFSNSRSEMNVSTLELGDSALYLCASSLAQGSGEQYFGPGTRLTVT.

This clonotype showed up just a few times. The V call is TRBV6-6, the J call TRBJ1-2; 10 bases fit TRBD1. The CDR3 sequence is 14 residues long. V trimming: 5 bases; J trimming: 6 bases; junction bases outside the gene matches: 6. Germline assignment: CDR1 MNHNY and CDR2 SVGAGI (reference sequence). The CDR3 loop reads CASSPDRGLNGYTF. In DNA form, the CDR3 reads TGTGCCAGCAGTCCCGACAGGGGGCTGAATGGCTACACCTTC.

This rearrangement joins TRBV29-1 to TRBJ1-2; D gene unclear. This CDR3 region has 14 residues. Germline values: CDR1 SQVTM, CDR2 ANQGSEA. The V end lost 4 bases, the J end lost 6 bases, and 18 bases lay between the germline ends. CDR3 region: CSVALGGGLNGYTF. As DNA, the CDR3 is TGCAGCGTTGCCTTGGGAGGAGGGTTGAATGGCTACACCTTC.

The chain carries TRBV12-3 or TRBV12-4 and TRBJ2-4; maybe TRBD1 (6 bases). The CDR3 sequence is 16 residues long. Trimming cost V 1 base and J 1 base, with 11 bases left between them. The CDR3 DNA reads TGTGCCAGCAGTTTAGGAGGGGGATTCGCCAAAAACATTCAGTACTTC. Amino acid sequence: CASSLGGGFAKNIQYF.

The chain employs TRBV3-1 and TRBJ2-7; D is unresolved. Germline CDR1 reads LGHDT; CDR2 reads YNNKEL (reference sequence). Trimming cost V 0 bases and J 0 bases, with 12 bases left between them. The CDR3 runs 16 residues. The CDR3 DNA reads TGTGCCAGCAGCCAAGATCTATGGCGTGGCTCCTACGAGCAGTACTTC. It translates to CASSQDLWRGSYEQYF.

This clonotype turned up a few times. The rearrangement joins TRBV13 to TRBJ1-2; D is possibly TRBD1 (6 bases). Germline lookup yields CDR1 PRHDT and CDR2 FYEKMQ (reference sequence). V shed 3 bases and J shed 0 bases, with 11 bases lying between them. The CDR3 has 15 amino acids. Here the CDR3 DNA reads TGTGCCAGCAGCTTGGGATACAGGGCTAACTATGGCTACACCTTC. Amino acid sequence: CASSLGYRANYGYTF.

This chain connects TRBV27 to TRBJ2-7; the D gene is possibly TRBD2 (5 bases). Germline CDR1 reads MNHEY; CDR2 reads SMNVEV (reference sequence). V was clipped by 6 bases and J by 7 bases, with 19 bases between them. There are 14 residues in the CDR3. CDR3 in DNA: TGTGCCAGCAGCCCCTCGGGTACGCGCGGGGAGCAGTACTTC. Translated: CASSPSGTRGEQYF.